The 12 T cell receptor beta chains reported below all come from one sample, sequenced in a study of blood T cell repertoires in COVID-19. Profiled with immunoSEQ multiplex PCR; TCRdb holds only in-frame clones, not every one. The sample shows about 150,000 clones, over 70% of them seen only once. The sequenced sample was peripheral blood. All receptors come from a woman aged 60-75 years with acute or convalescent COVID-19.

The chain carries TRBV7-8 and TRBJ2-1, with a possible D match to TRBD1 (5 bases). Trimming cost V 1 base and J 7 bases, with 8 bases left between them. Germline values: CDR1 SGHVS, CDR2 FQNEAQ. This CDR3 is 13 amino acids long. The CDR3 DNA sequence: TGTGCCAGCAGCTTAGATAGGACAAATGAGCAGTTCTTC. It is translated as CASSLDRTNEQFF.

The rearrangement uses TRBV18 and TRBJ1-2, with a tentative D call TRBD1 (6 bases). Germline V gene sequence: CDR1 KGHSH, CDR2 LQKENI. V lost 3 bases and J lost 2, with 10 bases in between. The CDR3 contains 14 residues. CDR3 loop: CASSPAGANYGYTF. In DNA form, the CDR3 reads TGTGCCAGCTCACCGGCAGGGGCGAACTATGGCTACACCTTC.

The chain is built from TRBV7-2 and TRBJ1-5, with 12 nucleotides matching TRBD1. The CDR3 loop spans 18 amino acids. The germline gives CDR1 SGHTA, CDR2 FQGNSA. J was trimmed by 6 bases and V by 1 base; bases with no gene match: 10. This chain's CDR3 is CASSLDPPGTGGGQPQHF. The CDR3 DNA reads TGTGCCAGCAGCTTAGACCCACCCGGGACAGGGGGCGGTCAGCCCCAGCATTTT.

This chain joins TRBV7-2 and TRBJ1-1; weak D call: TRBD1 (6 bases). The germline V gene encodes CDR1 SGHTA and CDR2 FQGNSA. V lost 1 base and J 1 base, leaving 7 bases between the germline ends. This CDR3 has 14 residues. CDR3 sequence (DNA): TGTGCCAGCAGCTTAGTACAGGGGAACACTGAAGCTTTCTTT. Encoded protein: CASSLVQGNTEAFF. The entire variable domain, with the rest obtained from reference TRBV7-2 and TRBJ1-1, is as follows: GAGVSQSPSNKVTEKGKDVELRCDPISGHTALYWYRQSLGQGLEFLIYFQGNSAPDKSGLPSDRFSAERTGGSVSTLTIQRTQQEDSAVYLCASSLVQGNTEAFFGQGTRLTVV.

The V and J genes are TRBV5-4 and TRBJ2-5; 12 bases match TRBD2. With 4 bases clipped from V and 3 bases from J, the junction kept 4 bases outside the gene matches. The V gene's germline CDR1 is SGHNT and CDR2 YYREEE (reference sequence). The CDR3 sequence is 15 residues long. The CDR3 DNA is TGTGCCAGCAGCGCGACTAGCGGGGGAGAAGAGACCCAGTACTTC. Its protein product is CASSATSGGEETQYF.

This chain links TRBV5-4 with TRBJ2-7, with TRBD2 as a possible D gene (5 bases). In germline, CDR1 is SGHNT, CDR2 YYREEE (reference sequence). The CDR3 covers 13 residues. V was shortened by 4 bases and J by 6 bases, with 14 bases between the two germline ends. DNA for the CDR3: TGTGCCAGCAGCCCGGAGGTGGGGTTCGAGCAGTACTTC. It translates to CASSPEVGFEQYF.

The V call is TRBV11-2, the J call TRBJ1-2; D is possibly TRBD1 (6 bases). V lost 4 bases and J lost 6, with 18 bases in between. The CDR3 length is 15 residues. Germline CDR1 reads SGHAT; CDR2 reads FQNNGV. The CDR3 loop reads CASSSQRRGRDGYTF. The CDR3 region has the DNA TGTGCCAGCAGCTCCCAGAGGCGGGGGCGCGATGGCTACACCTTC.

This sequence joins TRBV19 and TRBJ1-2; D might be TRBD1 (5 bases). Germline V gives CDR1 LNHDA, CDR2 SQIVND (reference sequence). V was pared by 7 bases and J by 2 bases, with 17 bases between. The CDR3 extends over 15 amino acids. CDR3 DNA sequence: TGTGCCAGTAAAGACAGTTTCCTTCTGAACTATGGCTACACCTTC. Encoded protein: CASKDSFLLNYGYTF.

The CDR3 spells CASSQDPSGGAGTYEQYF. The DNA for the CDR3 is TGCGCCAGCAGCCAAGACCCTAGCGGGGGGGCCGGAACCTACGAGCAGTACTTC. This rearrangement joins TRBV4-1 to TRBJ2-7; 12 bases map to TRBD2. CDR3 length equals 18 residues. The ends lost 0 bases at V and 2 bases at J; junction bases unmatched: 8. The germline V gene encodes CDR1 MGHRA and CDR2 YSYEKL.

This sequence joins TRBV6-2 or TRBV6-3 and TRBJ1-2; no reliable D call. V was clipped by 6 bases and J by 2 bases, with 4 bases between them. Germline V lookup: CDR1 MNHEY, CDR2 SVGEGT. This CDR3 has 11 amino acids. DNA of the CDR3: TGTGCCAGCAGCGGCAACTATGGCTACACCTTC. Translating gives CASSGNYGYTF.

The chain has TRBV4-2 and TRBJ2-4; 12 positions match TRBD2. Trimming at V came to 4 bases and at J to 0 bases, leaving 4 bases not matched to a gene. CDR1 and CDR2 from the germline V gene are LGHNA and YNFKEQ. The CDR3 has 17 amino acids. CDR3 protein: CASSPLAGGRAKNIQYF. The CDR3, as DNA: TGTGCCAGCAGCCCCCTAGCGGGGGGGCGAGCCAAAAACATTCAGTACTTC.

This clone was recorded a few times. V and J are TRBV9 and TRBJ1-1; TRBD1 aligns across 10 bases. Germline CDR1 reads SGDLS; CDR2 reads YYNGEE. The junction had 6 bases not matched to a gene; V was cut back by 5 bases and J by 5 bases. This CDR3 is 14 amino acids long. CDR3 bases: TGTGCCAGCAGTGCGGGACAGGGGATGACTGAAGCTTTCTTT. Encoded protein: CASSAGQGMTEAFF.